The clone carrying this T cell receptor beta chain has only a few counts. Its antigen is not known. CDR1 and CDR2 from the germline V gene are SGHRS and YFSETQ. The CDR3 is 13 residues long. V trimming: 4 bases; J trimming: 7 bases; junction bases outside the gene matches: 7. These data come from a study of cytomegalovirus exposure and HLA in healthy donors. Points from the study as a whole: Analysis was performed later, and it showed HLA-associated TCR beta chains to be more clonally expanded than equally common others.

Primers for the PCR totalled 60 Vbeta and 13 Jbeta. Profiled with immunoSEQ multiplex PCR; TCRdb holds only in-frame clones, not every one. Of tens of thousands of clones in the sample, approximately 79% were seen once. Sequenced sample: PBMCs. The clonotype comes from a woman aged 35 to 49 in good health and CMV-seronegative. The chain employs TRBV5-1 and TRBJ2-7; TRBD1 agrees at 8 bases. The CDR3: CASSLQGAREQYF. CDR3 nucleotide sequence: TGCGCCAGCAGCCTTCAGGGGGCCAGGGAGCAGTACTTC.